A single TCR beta chain is shown here with its context. Antigen specificity is unknown. The CDR3 is 15 amino acids. Germline V lookup: CDR1 SGDLS, CDR2 YYNGEE. With 1 base removed from V and 3 bases from J, the gap between germline ends came to 12 bases. A second 7 to 11 cycle PCR used barcoded and J-beta primers. TCRdb ran MiXCR on the 5' RACE reads and lists one entry per CDR3 protein. This sample has 780,000 or so distinct CDR3 sequences, with about 61% found just once. At least 7 million PBMCs were isolated per sample. The entry originates in a study of blood T cells in healthy people across ages. Broader study findings: In older individuals, TCR beta diversity per million T cells was lower, falling roughly linearly with age.

The sample comprised blood. The chain couples TRBV9 to TRBJ2-3; D is unresolved. The receptor comes from a man aged 40-49 years in good health. In DNA, the CDR3 is TGTGCCAGCAGCGTAAGCCCGGATTATACAGATACGCAGTATTTT. Protein: CASSVSPDYTDTQYF.